These 10 T cell receptor beta chains share one sample of origin, sequenced in a study of shared clonotypes between healthy human individuals. Sequencing was performed with immunoSEQ multiplex PCR; in TCRdb, only in-frame clones are kept and a portion is missing. Here the sample spans over 850,000 clones, around three quarters being singletons. Specimen: memory CD4+ T cells from PBMCs. Sample subset: CD45RA-negative fraction. The receptors were sampled from a young man in good health. Some clones in this sample may be carry-over from other donors' samples.

This clone was observed a few times. This chain joins TRBV5-1 and TRBJ2-2; 7 nucleotides agree with TRBD2. J lost 6 bases, V lost 4 bases, and 3 bases had no gene match. Germline-derived CDR1 and CDR2 are SGHRS and YFSETQ. The CDR3 spans 13 residues. The CDR3 sequence: CASSRGGSGELFF. The CDR3 nucleotides are TGCGCCAGCAGCCGCGGGGGATCCGGGGAGCTGTTTTTT.

In its sample, this clone was seen once. DNA for the CDR3: TGTGCCAGCACACCAGGGTCTGGGGCCAACGTCCTGACTTTC. Protein sequence: CASTPGSGANVLTF. This chain joins TRBV6-1 and TRBJ2-6; D perhaps matches TRBD1 (5 bases). CDR1 and CDR2 from the germline V gene are MNHNS and SASEGT. This CDR3 has 14 residues. The germline V and J ends were trimmed by 7 bases and 1 base, with 8 bases remaining between them.

CDR3 bases: TGTGCCAGCTCACCACAGGGTGGTGCCGGGGAGCTGTTTTTT. Its protein is CASSPQGGAGELFF. The chain employs TRBV18 and TRBJ2-2, with D unresolved. Trimming cost V 1 base and J 6 bases, with 9 bases left between them. The CDR3 spans 14 residues. Germline V gene sequence: CDR1 KGHSH, CDR2 LQKENI.

As for this clone: This sample includes further DNA sequences coding for the same CDR3. The V and J genes are TRBV18 and TRBJ2-1; D remains ambiguous. This CDR3 contains 15 residues. V lost 2 bases to trimming and J lost 0 bases, with 8 bases between them. The V gene's germline CDR1 is KGHSH and CDR2 LQKENI. The CDR3 protein is CASSPSGFSYNEQFF. CDR3 sequence (DNA): TGTGCCAGCTCACCATCTGGGTTCTCCTACAATGAGCAGTTCTTC.

The chain combines TRBV9 with TRBJ2-1; D is uncertain. Germline CDR1 SGDLS, CDR2 YYNGEE. The length of the CDR3 is 13 residues. Between the trimmed V and J ends, which lost 2 bases and 4 bases, there was a span of 7 bases. The CDR3 spells CASSVKDYNEQFF. The CDR3 DNA sequence: TGTGCCAGCAGCGTTAAGGATTACAATGAGCAGTTCTTC.

The V call is TRBV2, the J call TRBJ2-5; weak D call: TRBD2 (5 bases). The length of the CDR3 is 11 residues. V lost 9 bases to trimming and J lost 2 bases, with 7 bases between them. Germline CDR1 and CDR2: SNHLY and FYNNEI. The CDR3 here is CASKRQETQYF. Here the CDR3 DNA reads TGTGCCAGTAAGCGGCAAGAGACCCAGTACTTC.

The chain has TRBV7-8 and TRBJ1-2, with TRBD1 matching 8 bases. Germline V CDR1 and CDR2: SGHVS, FQNEAQ. V shed 3 bases and J 13 bases; nucleotides not matched to a gene: 10. The CDR3 is 13 residues long. The CDR3 DNA is TGTGCCAGCAGCTTCGACAGGGGAAGGCTTTGCACCTTC. This encodes CASSFDRGRLCTF.

In DNA form, the CDR3 reads TGCGCCAGCAGCCAAGATAGGGGCGGGAGCGGGAGGGCCGCCAAAAACATTCAGTACTTC. Protein: CASSQDRGGSGRAAKNIQYF. The chain couples TRBV4-1 to TRBJ2-4; 10 nucleotides agree with TRBD2. Germline V gene data show CDR1 as MGHRA and CDR2 as YSYEKL. The CDR3 covers 20 residues. V was pared by 0 bases and J by 1 base, with 12 bases of the junction left unmatched.

This chain joins TRBV10-3 and TRBJ2-2; 11 bases match TRBD2. Germline CDR1 is ENHRY and CDR2 is SYGVKD. CDR3 length: 17 amino acids. The trim removed 3 bases at V and 8 bases at J, leaving 11 bases unmatched. The CDR3: CAISEGLGLAGGGELFF. The CDR3 nucleotides read TGTGCCATCAGTGAAGGCCTCGGGCTAGCGGGAGGAGGGGAGCTGTTTTTT.

The chain couples TRBV11-2 to TRBJ2-1, with a possible D match to TRBD1 (6 bases). CDR3 length equals 14 residues. The V and J ends lost 3 bases and 7 bases respectively, with 13 bases between them. The germline V gene encodes CDR1 SGHAT and CDR2 FQNNGV. The CDR3 loop reads CASSFLRGWNEQFF. CDR3 in DNA: TGTGCCAGCAGCTTCCTCAGGGGCTGGAATGAGCAGTTCTTC.